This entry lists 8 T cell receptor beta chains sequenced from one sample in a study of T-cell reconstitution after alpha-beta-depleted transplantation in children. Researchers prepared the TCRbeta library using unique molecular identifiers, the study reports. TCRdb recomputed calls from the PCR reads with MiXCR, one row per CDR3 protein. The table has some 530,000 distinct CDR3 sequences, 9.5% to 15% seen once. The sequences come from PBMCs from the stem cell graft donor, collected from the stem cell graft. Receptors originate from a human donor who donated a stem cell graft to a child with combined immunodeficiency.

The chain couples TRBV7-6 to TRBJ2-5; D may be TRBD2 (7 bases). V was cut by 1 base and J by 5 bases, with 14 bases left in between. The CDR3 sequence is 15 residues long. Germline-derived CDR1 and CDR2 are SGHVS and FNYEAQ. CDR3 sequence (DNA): TGTGCCAGCAGCTTAGAGGGGGGGGCCATGGAGACCCAGTACTTC. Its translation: CASSLEGGAMETQYF.

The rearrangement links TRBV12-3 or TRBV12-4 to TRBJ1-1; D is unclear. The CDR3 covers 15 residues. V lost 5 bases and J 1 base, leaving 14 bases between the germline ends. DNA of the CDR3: TGTGCCAGCAGTGCCTGGACCGGGAAGAACACTGAAGCTTTCTTT. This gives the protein CASSAWTGKNTEAFF.

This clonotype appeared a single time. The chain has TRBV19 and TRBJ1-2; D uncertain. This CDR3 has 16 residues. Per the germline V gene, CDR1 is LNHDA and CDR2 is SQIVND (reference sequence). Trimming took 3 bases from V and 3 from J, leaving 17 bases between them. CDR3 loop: CASSIPGPYRDYGYTF. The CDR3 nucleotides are TGTGCCAGTAGTATCCCCGGGCCTTATAGGGACTATGGCTACACCTTC.

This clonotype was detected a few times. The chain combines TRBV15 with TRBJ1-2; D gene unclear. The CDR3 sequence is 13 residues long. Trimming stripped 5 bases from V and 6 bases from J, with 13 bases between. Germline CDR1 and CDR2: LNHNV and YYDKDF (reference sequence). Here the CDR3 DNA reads TGTGCCACCAGCGATCGAGACTCCCATGGCTACACCTTC. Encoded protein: CATSDRDSHGYTF.

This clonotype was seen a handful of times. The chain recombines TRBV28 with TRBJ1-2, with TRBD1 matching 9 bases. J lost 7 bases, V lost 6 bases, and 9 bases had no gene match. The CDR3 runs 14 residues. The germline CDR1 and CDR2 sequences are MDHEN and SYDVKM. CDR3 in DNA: TGTGCCAGCAGCCTGACAGGGGGGCGGGTTGGCTACACCTTC. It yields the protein CASSLTGGRVGYTF.

This CDR3 reads CSVGSLHSYEQYF. DNA for the CDR3: TGCAGCGTTGGATCGTTACACTCCTACGAGCAGTACTTC. The chain is built from TRBV29-1 and TRBJ2-7, with no clear D. Between the trimmed V and J ends, which lost 4 bases and 0 bases, there was a span of 10 bases. Germline-derived CDR1 and CDR2 are SQVTM and ANQGSEA. The CDR3 sequence is 13 residues long.

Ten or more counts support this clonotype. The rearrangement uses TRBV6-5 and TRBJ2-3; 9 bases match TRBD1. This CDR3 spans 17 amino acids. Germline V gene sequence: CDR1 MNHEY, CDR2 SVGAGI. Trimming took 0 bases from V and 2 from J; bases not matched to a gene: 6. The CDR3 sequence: CASSYSTGTGTTDTQYF. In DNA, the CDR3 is TGTGCCAGCAGTTACTCAACCGGGACAGGGACCACAGATACGCAGTATTTT.

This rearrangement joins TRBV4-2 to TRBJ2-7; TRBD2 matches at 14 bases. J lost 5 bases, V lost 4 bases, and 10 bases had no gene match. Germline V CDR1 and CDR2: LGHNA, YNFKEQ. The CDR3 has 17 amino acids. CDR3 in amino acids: CASSLYAGTSGGNEQYF. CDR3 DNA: TGTGCCAGCAGCCTATATGCCGGGACTAGCGGGGGAAACGAGCAGTACTTC.